Shown below are 4 T cell receptor beta chains from a single sample sequenced in a study of shared clonotypes between healthy human individuals. Naive CD8 populations comprised CD45RO-negative cells positively selected for CCR7, excluding terminally differentiated effector memory CD45RA+ cells. The table came from immunoSEQ multiplex PCR; TCRdb's copy has only in-frame clones and leaves some out. Here the sample spans some 2 million clones, just under 95% being singletons. The sample comprised naive CD8+ T cells sorted from blood. These receptors were taken from a man between 18 and 35 years old in good health.

The rearrangement links TRBV7-9 to TRBJ2-1; no clear D. CDR3 size: 17 residues. V lost 4 bases to trimming and J lost 2 bases, with 18 bases between them. The germline V gene encodes CDR1 SEHNR and CDR2 FQNEAQ (reference sequence). The DNA for the CDR3 is TGTGCCAGCAGCTCATACGGCCTAGTCTCCACCTACAATGAGCAGTTCTTC. Its protein is CASSSYGLVSTYNEQFF.

Turning to this clone: Other DNA sequences from this sample encode an identical CDR3 as well. The rearrangement uses TRBV9 and TRBJ1-2, with a tentative D call TRBD1 (5 bases). The CDR3 totals 14 residues. With 0 bases removed from V and 4 bases from J, the gap between germline ends came to 10 bases. Germline-derived CDR1 and CDR2 are SGDLS and YYNGEE. CDR3 in amino acids: CASSVGGGTYGYTF. The CDR3 DNA reads TGTGCCAGCAGCGTAGGGGGCGGAACCTATGGCTACACCTTC.

For this clone: The sample carries other DNA sequences with the same CDR3. CDR3 region: CASSVGPTYEQYF. The CDR3 region has the DNA TGTGCCAGCAGCGTGGGACCCACCTACGAGCAGTACTTC. This chain joins TRBV9 and TRBJ2-7; D is possibly TRBD1 or TRBD2 (5 bases each). The CDR3 spans 13 residues. Trimming stripped 2 bases from V and 2 bases from J, with 8 bases between. The germline V gene has CDR1 SGDLS and CDR2 YYNGEE.

Here the CDR3 reads CAGRQENTGELFF. The CDR3 region has the DNA TGTGCCGGCCGACAGGAAAATACCGGGGAGCTGTTTTTT. The J gene is TRBJ2-2, the V gene TRBV6-1, with TRBD1 as a possible D gene (6 bases). This CDR3 is built from 13 residues. Germline V lookup: CDR1 MNHNS, CDR2 SASEGT. Trimming stripped 11 bases from V and 5 bases from J, with 15 bases between.